The 23 T cell receptor beta chains listed next were all sequenced from one sample in a study of blood T cells in healthy people across ages. Primers used in a second PCR of roughly 7 to 11 cycles were a sample-barcoded 5' primer and a J-beta primer mix. MiXCR, applied by TCRdb to the 5' RACE reads, yields one record per CDR3 protein. There are about 1.4 million distinct CDR3 sequences in the sample; 45% to 70% occur only once, and 6.5% to 8% lies in the top ten. The sample comprised blood. The receptor set was obtained from a man aged 18 to 29 in good health.

This chain links TRBV6-6 with TRBJ1-5; D not certain. This CDR3 contains 13 residues. Trimming removed 5 bases at V and 2 bases at J, with 7 bases between. The germline V gene has CDR1 MNHNY and CDR2 SVGAGI (reference sequence). The CDR3 sequence: CASSHVGNQPQHF. In DNA form, the CDR3 reads TGTGCCAGCAGTCACGTGGGCAATCAGCCCCAGCATTTT.

This clonotype was counted a few times. This chain connects TRBV29-1 to TRBJ1-1; the D is unclear. There are 10 residues in the CDR3. Trimming took off 6 bases at V and 4 bases at J, with 6 bases between the two ends. Germline CDR1 reads SQVTM; CDR2 reads ANQGSEA. The CDR3 sequence is CSVKGTEAFF. CDR3 coding DNA: TGCAGCGTAAAGGGCACTGAAGCTTTCTTT.

The chain links TRBV7-2 to TRBJ1-3, with no clear D. CDR3 length: 15 amino acids. Germline V lookup: CDR1 SGHTA, CDR2 FQGNSA. Trimming stripped 1 base from V and 0 bases from J, with 7 bases between. This CDR3 reads CASSLDGTSGNTIYF. DNA of the CDR3: TGTGCCAGCAGCTTAGACGGAACCTCTGGAAACACCATATATTTT.

This sequence joins TRBV4-2 and TRBJ2-3; the D is unclear. The V end lost 0 bases, the J end lost 2 bases, and 12 bases lay between the germline ends. The germline V gene has CDR1 LGHNA and CDR2 YNFKEQ. This CDR3 spans 16 amino acids. CDR3 protein: CASSQEALRTTDTQYF. CDR3 nucleotides: TGTGCCAGCAGCCAAGAAGCGTTGCGAACCACAGATACGCAGTATTTT.

The V and J genes are TRBV6-5 and TRBJ2-1, with 10 bases identical to TRBD2. With the DNA end fitting TRBJ2-7 better, the J assignment may be wrong. The germline gives CDR1 MNHEY, CDR2 SVGAGI. The length of the CDR3 is 15 residues. CDR3 bases: TGTGCCAGCAGCACCCGGACTAGCGGAACCGACGAGCAGTACTTC. It translates to CASSTRTSGTDEQYF.

J is TRBJ2-1 and V is TRBV11-2, with a tentative D call TRBD2 (5 bases). V lost 5 bases and J 0 bases, leaving 11 bases between the germline ends. CDR3 length: 15 residues. The germline CDR1 and CDR2 sequences are SGHAT and FQNNGV. CDR3 coding DNA: TGTGCCAGCAGCAACCGACTAAGCTCCTACAATGAGCAGTTCTTC. This sequence encodes CASSNRLSSYNEQFF. The entire variable domain, with the rest obtained from reference TRBV11-2 and TRBJ2-1, is as follows: EAGVAQSPRYKIIEKRQSVAFWCNPISGHATLYWYQQILGQGPKLLIQFQNNGVVDDSQLPKDRFSAERLKGVDSTLKIQPAKLEDSAVYLCASSNRLSSYNEQFFGPGTRLTVL.

This sequence joins TRBV29-1 and TRBJ1-4; 10 bases map to TRBD1. The CDR3 extends over 12 amino acids. From germline, CDR1 is SQVTM and CDR2 ANQGSEA. Trimming took 6 bases from V and 10 from J; bases not matched to a gene: 5. The CDR3 sequence is CSVRDRGLKLFF. The CDR3 DNA sequence: TGCAGCGTCCGGGACAGGGGCCTAAAACTGTTTTTT.

This chain connects TRBV7-2 to TRBJ2-2; 7 bases match TRBD2. CDR1 is SGHTA and CDR2 is FQGNSA in the germline V gene. CDR3 length: 15 amino acids. Germline trimming cut 5 bases from V and 4 bases from J; bases unmatched to any gene: 7. For the CDR3, the DNA is TGTGCCAGCAGCATTCGGACGGGGGGCACCGGGGAGCTGTTTTTT. It is translated as CASSIRTGGTGELFF.

This clonotype was observed a handful of times. The chain employs TRBV10-3 and TRBJ2-3; D unclear. Trimming took 6 bases from V and 4 from J, leaving 8 bases between them. CDR3 length: 12 residues. CDR1 is ENHRY and CDR2 is SYGVKD in the germline V gene. The CDR3 loop reads CAIRSPPDTQYF. The DNA for the CDR3 is TGTGCCATCAGATCTCCGCCAGATACGCAGTATTTT.

This clonotype came up a few times. V is TRBV20-1 and J is TRBJ2-7; D remains unclear. The CDR3 runs 13 residues. V shed 5 bases and J shed 0 bases, with 11 bases lying between them. Per the germline V gene, CDR1 is DFQATT and CDR2 is SNEGSKA (reference sequence). The CDR3 spells CSAQKINSYEQYF. Here the CDR3 DNA reads TGCAGTGCTCAAAAGATAAACTCCTACGAGCAGTACTTC.

The chain carries TRBV6-5 and TRBJ2-5; no definite D call. CDR3 length: 16 amino acids. Per germline, CDR1 MNHEY and CDR2 SVGAGI. Deletions cut 0 bases from V and 11 bases from J, with 22 bases between. CDR3 residues: CASSYSQRASGYEQYF. DNA for the CDR3: TGTGCCAGCAGTTACTCCCAAAGGGCTAGTGGGTATGAGCAGTACTTC.

The gene calls are TRBV20-1 and TRBJ2-7; possible D gene TRBD1, 6 bases. The germline CDR1 and CDR2 sequences are DFQATT and SNEGSKA (reference sequence). The CDR3 consists of 14 residues. V was pared by 6 bases and J by 2 bases, with 17 bases between. CDR3 nucleotide sequence: TGCAGTGCCCTCGAGACAGGACCCACCTACGAGCAGTACTTC. It codes for CSALETGPTYEQYF.

The chain is built from TRBV29-1 and TRBJ2-7; perhaps TRBD1 as D (5 bases). This CDR3 has 10 residues. The germline V gene has CDR1 SQVTM and CDR2 ANQGSEA. The CDR3 is CNPGSYEQYF. The CDR3 DNA is TGCAACCCAGGGTCCTACGAGCAGTACTTC.

This clonotype was picked up a small number of times. CDR3 in DNA: TGTGCCAGCAGTTTAGTCTTGGGAGTAAGCTCCTACGAGCAGTACTTC. Translation gives CASSLVLGVSSYEQYF. The chain is built from TRBV12-3 or TRBV12-4 and TRBJ2-7; D might be TRBD2 (5 bases). The germline V and J ends were trimmed by 1 base and 0 bases, with 13 bases remaining between them. The CDR3 extends over 16 amino acids.

This sequence joins TRBV11-2 and TRBJ1-2; 7 bases are shared with TRBD1. The CDR3 sequence is 13 residues long. Trimming removed 5 bases from V and 8 bases from J; junction bases left unmatched: 8. Per germline, CDR1 SGHAT and CDR2 FQNNGV. CDR3 in DNA: TGTGCCAGCAGCAACAGGGGCTTGGGAGGCTACACCTTC. Amino acids: CASSNRGLGGYTF.

The chain combines TRBV7-2 with TRBJ1-2; possibly TRBD1 for D (5 bases). Trimming removed 7 bases at V and 0 bases at J, with 18 bases between. This CDR3 is 16 amino acids long. Germline loops: CDR1 SGHTA, CDR2 FQGNSA. The CDR3 spells CASTPLVGTANYGYTF. As DNA, the CDR3 is TGTGCCAGCACCCCGCTTGTGGGGACGGCTAACTATGGCTACACCTTC.

This clonotype turned up a few times. The rearrangement links TRBV7-6 to TRBJ2-7; TRBD1 matches 7 bases. Germline CDR1 is SGHVS and CDR2 is FNYEAQ. V lost 0 bases and J lost 2; bases outside the gene matches: 4. The CDR3 length is 15 residues. CDR3 sequence (DNA): TGTGCCAGCAGCTTAGCTCTAGGACAGGCCTACGAGCAGTACTTC. Protein: CASSLALGQAYEQYF.

The chain employs TRBV4-1 and TRBJ2-4; 9 positions match TRBD2. The V gene end was trimmed by 1 base and the J gene end by 4 bases; junction bases not matched to a gene: 5. Per germline, CDR1 MGHRA and CDR2 YSYEKL. The CDR3 extends over 16 amino acids. CDR3 in amino acids: CASSQASGLAKNIQYF. The CDR3 DNA reads as TGCGCCAGCAGCCAAGCCTCGGGACTAGCTAAAAACATTCAGTACTTC.

The chain's CDR3 is CASSKTGIAYGYTF. The CDR3 DNA sequence: TGTGCCAGCAGCAAGACAGGTATAGCCTATGGCTACACCTTC. This chain connects TRBV7-9 to TRBJ1-2, with D possibly being TRBD1 (6 bases). The CDR3 is 14 amino acids. Germline V gene data show CDR1 as SEHNR and CDR2 as FQNEAQ (reference sequence). V lost 5 bases to trimming and J lost 4 bases, with 14 bases between them.

The CDR3 bases are TGTGCCAGCAGCCAGAGAGCGGCTAGCACAGATACGCAGTATTTT. Its protein product is CASSQRAASTDTQYF. The rearrangement links TRBV14 to TRBJ2-3, with D possibly TRBD2 on 5 matching bases. Trimming took off 3 bases at V and 0 bases at J, with 10 bases between the two ends. This CDR3 is built from 15 residues. In germline, CDR1 is SGHDN, CDR2 FVKESK.

The table lists this clonotype with a count of one. CDR3 region: CSANYHGVAETQYF. The CDR3 DNA sequence: TGCAGTGCTAATTACCACGGGGTGGCCGAGACCCAGTACTTC. The genes are TRBV20-1 and TRBJ2-7; a weak D match, TRBD2 (5 bases). The J call may be in error: the DNA end matches TRBJ2-5 better. This CDR3 spans 14 amino acids. The germline CDR1 and CDR2 sequences are DFQATT and SNEGSKA (reference sequence).

Only one count was recorded for this clonotype. The CDR3 DNA reads as TGTGCCAGCAGACTAGTGGCGGGAACTAACAATGAGCAGTTCTTC. The encoded protein is CASRLVAGTNNEQFF. V and J are TRBV27 and TRBJ2-1, with a possible D match to TRBD2 (6 bases). Trimming shortened V by 6 bases and J by 5 bases, and 17 bases separated the two germline ends. Per the germline V gene, CDR1 is MNHEY and CDR2 is SMNVEV (reference sequence). The CDR3 extends over 15 amino acids.

The rearrangement links TRBV5-5 to TRBJ2-7; 7 bases are shared with TRBD1. The CDR3 spans 17 residues. With 3 bases clipped from V and 3 bases from J, the junction kept 15 bases outside the gene matches. Germline CDR1 is SGHKS and CDR2 is YYEKEE (reference sequence). The CDR3 is CASSSPLTGTVLYEQYF. The CDR3 nucleotides are TGTGCCAGCAGCTCACCGCTTACCGGGACAGTCCTCTACGAGCAGTACTTC.